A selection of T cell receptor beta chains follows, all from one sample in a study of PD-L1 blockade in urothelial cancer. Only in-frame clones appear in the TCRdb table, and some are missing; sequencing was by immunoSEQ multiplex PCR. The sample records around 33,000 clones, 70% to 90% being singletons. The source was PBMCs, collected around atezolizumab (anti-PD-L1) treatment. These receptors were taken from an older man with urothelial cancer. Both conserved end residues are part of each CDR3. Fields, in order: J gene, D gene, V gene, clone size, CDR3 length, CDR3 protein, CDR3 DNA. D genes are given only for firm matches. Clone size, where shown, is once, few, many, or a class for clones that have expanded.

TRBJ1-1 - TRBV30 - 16 CAWSGGPGNYPYEAFF TGTGCCTGGAGTGGTGGACCCGGGAATTATCCCTATGAAGCTTTCTTT
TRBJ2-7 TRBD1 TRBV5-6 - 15 CASSRTRDSPYEQYF TGTGCCAGCAGCAGAACCCGGGACAGTCCCTACGAGCAGTACTTC
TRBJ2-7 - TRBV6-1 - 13 CASSERSVDEQYF TGTGCCAGCAGTGAACGCTCAGTGGACGAGCAGTACTTC
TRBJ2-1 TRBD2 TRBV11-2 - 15 CASSLTSGSGNEQFF TGTGCCAGCAGCTTAACTAGCGGGAGTGGCAATGAGCAGTTCTTC
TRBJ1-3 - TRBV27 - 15 CASSPDSFAGNTIYF TGTGCCAGCAGTCCAGACAGTTTCGCTGGAAACACCATATATTTT
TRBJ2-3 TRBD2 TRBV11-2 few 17 CASSLIPSGTSTDTQYF TGTGCCAGCAGCTTAATCCCTAGCGGGACTAGCACAGATACGCAGTATTTT
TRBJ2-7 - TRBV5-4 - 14 CASSLYDRGTEQYF TGTGCCAGCAGCTTGTATGACCGGGGGACGGAGCAGTACTTC
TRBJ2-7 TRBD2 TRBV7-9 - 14 CASSASGSSYEQYF TGTGCCAGCAGCGCTAGCGGGAGCTCCTACGAGCAGTACTTC
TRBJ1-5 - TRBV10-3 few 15 CAISESRGSNQPQHF TGTGCCATCAGTGAGTCGCGGGGATCCAATCAGCCCCAGCATTTT
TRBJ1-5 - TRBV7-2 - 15 CASSLVGYGNQPQHF TGTGCCAGCAGCTTAGTGGGCTATGGTAATCAGCCCCAGCATTTT
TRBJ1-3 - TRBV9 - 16 CASSFPRGGPGNTIYF TGTGCCAGCAGCTTCCCCCGGGGGGGACCTGGAAACACCATATATTTT
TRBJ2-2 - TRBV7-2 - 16 CASSLRGGRNTGELFF TGTGCCAGCAGCTTACGAGGCGGTAGGAACACCGGGGAGCTGTTTTTT
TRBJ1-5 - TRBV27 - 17 CASSPSPGGNSNQPQHF TGTGCCAGCAGTCCGAGCCCCGGGGGGAATAGCAATCAGCCCCAGCATTTT
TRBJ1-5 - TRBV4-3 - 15 CASSQVGGGNQPQHF TGCGCCAGCAGCCAAGTTGGAGGAGGGAATCAGCCCCAGCATTTT
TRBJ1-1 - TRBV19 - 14 CASSILEGRGVEFF TGTGCCAGTAGTATACTCGAGGGACGGGGGGTTGAGTTCTTT
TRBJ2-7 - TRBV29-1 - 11 CSVDRGGEQYF TGCAGCGTTGATCGGGGAGGCGAGCAGTACTTC
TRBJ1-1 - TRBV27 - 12 CASSFLGGEAFF TGTGCCAGCAGTTTTCTCGGCGGGGAAGCTTTCTTT
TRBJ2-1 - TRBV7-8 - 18 CASSLAPPRAGSYNEQFF TGTGCCAGCAGCTTAGCGCCACCAAGAGCTGGCTCCTACAATGAGCAGTTCTTC